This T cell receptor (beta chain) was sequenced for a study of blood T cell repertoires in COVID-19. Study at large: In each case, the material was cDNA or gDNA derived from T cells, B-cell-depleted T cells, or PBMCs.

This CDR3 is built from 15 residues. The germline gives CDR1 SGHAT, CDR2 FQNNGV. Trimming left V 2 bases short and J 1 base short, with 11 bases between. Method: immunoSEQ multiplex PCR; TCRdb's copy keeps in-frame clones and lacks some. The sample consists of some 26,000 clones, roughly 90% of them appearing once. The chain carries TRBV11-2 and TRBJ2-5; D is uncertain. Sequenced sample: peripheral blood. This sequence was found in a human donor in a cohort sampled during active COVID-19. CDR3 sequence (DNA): TGTGCCAGCAGCTTAAGCGACGGTGGCCAAGAGACCCAGTACTTC. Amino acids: CASSLSDGGQETQYF.